This T cell receptor beta chain was sequenced in a study of T cell repertoires in cytomegalovirus infection. Study-level background: Both a matching HLA type and CMV infection were indicated by public TCR beta signatures. Points from the study as a whole: CMV carriers having the relevant HLA were flagged by cumulative public TCR beta family frequency. In two of eight donors, the top clonotype was HLA-C-restricted CMV-specific.

This clonotype was seen more than once but under ten times. Its matching antigen is unknown. TCRdb analysed the reads with MiXCR anew, one entry per CDR3 protein. The sample records 150,000 to 200,000 distinct CDR3 sequences, 13% to 15% being singletons. V gave up 2 bases and J gave up 4 bases, with 6 bases separating them. This CDR3 is 13 amino acids long. CDR1 SGHTA and CDR2 FQGTGA come from the germline V gene. What was sequenced was PBMCs. V gene TRBV7-3 combines with J gene TRBJ1-3; D is unclear. This clonotype originated in a human donor in good health (CMV status not recorded). Some clones in this sample may be carry-over from other donors' samples. The CDR3 nucleotides are TGTGCCAGCAGCTTACGGGCGGGAAACACCATATATTTT. Encoded protein: CASSLRAGNTIYF.